This record covers a single TCR beta chain. Its antigen is unidentified. TCRB transcripts that were expressed got sequenced, as all of the isolated RNA had been reverse transcribed. The assay was immunoSEQ multiplex PCR, and TCRdb's table has in-frame clones only and misses some. This table has 150,000 or so clones, approximately 10% appearing once. This sample was taken from a study of beta chain features in type 1 diabetes. A single heparinised blood sample, averaging about 120 mL, was obtained per donor. Sorted CD4+ subsets: naive, central memory, regulatory, stem cell-like memory (CD45RO/CCR7/CD25/CD127/CD95/CD27 panel). General observations from the study: Researchers reported that naive, central memory and Treg TCRB repertoires appeared more similar in patients than in healthy donors.

Looked up from germline, CDR1 is SGHRS and CDR2 is YFSETQ. CDR3 length: 16 amino acids. After removal of 2 bases from V and 6 bases from J, the junction contained 11 bases not matched to a gene. Material for sequencing was central memory CD4+ T cells from blood. The source is a woman between 40 and 55 years old in good health. The V gene is TRBV5-1, the J gene TRBJ2-7, with TRBD1 identical over 10 bases. CDR3 region: CASSFFTGTGDGEQYF. The CDR3 DNA reads as TGCGCCAGCAGCTTTTTTACCGGGACAGGGGATGGCGAGCAGTACTTC.